This T cell receptor (beta chain) was sequenced for a study of response to subunit inactivated influenza vaccine. MiXCR was run by TCRdb on the RT-PCR reads, yielding one entry per CDR3 protein. The sample lists 500,000 to 600,000 distinct CDR3 sequences; approximately 11% were seen once. V was trimmed by 3 bases and J by 3 bases, leaving 18 bases between them. The CDR3 is 16 residues long. This clonotype was detected only a few times. The same sample was also studied in work on T cells expressing NK-cell markers. That work contributes: The cDNA for TCR beta came from 5'RACE template switching with UMIs. Certain NKG2C+ T cell clones were expanded, and their HCMV specificity remained unclear.

This receptor was obtained from a man aged 50 to 59 who received an inactivated influenza vaccine. The sequenced sample was PBMCs from blood, obtained on the day of vaccination. The chain combines TRBV12-3 or TRBV12-4 with TRBJ2-7; D is perhaps TRBD2 (8 bases). This CDR3 is CASSFSGTDLRYEQYF. CDR3 bases: TGTGCCAGCAGTTTTAGCGGGACAGATCTTCGCTACGAGCAGTACTTC.